The clone carrying this TCR beta chain was recorded many times. Its antigen remains unknown. The sample originates from a study of regulatory T cells in long-lasting Graves disease. The CDR3 is 14 amino acids. V shed 5 bases and J shed 6 bases, with 16 bases lying between them. CDR1 is SGHAT and CDR2 is FQNNGV in the germline V gene. Study-wide findings and caveats: Persistent patients shared more public clonotypes (approximately 2,800) than new patients (approximately 900).

As to time point: persistent/refractory GD, antithyroid drugs over 5 years with positive TRAb. Extracted PBMC RNA gave rise to the TCR library. By American Thyroid Association guidelines, Graves' disease was diagnosed in the cohort. Xi'an, China, was home to the endocrinology department that provided patients. Sequencing libraries for TCR beta were prepared with iRepertoire HTBI primers and Arm-PCR of CDR3 regions. TCRdb independently ran MiXCR on the multiplex PCR reads; one entry per CDR3 protein. The table shows some 370,000 distinct CDR3 sequences, with approximately 25% occurring only once. This rearrangement joins TRBV11-2 to TRBJ1-1, with D hard to call. The specimen comprised peripheral blood mononuclear cells (PBMCs), sampled when the disease was refractory, from a patient treated with antithyroid drugs. The sequence came from a middle-aged woman with Graves disease. The CDR3 DNA sequence: TGTGCCAGCAGCCCTGCTTTCCATAAGGCTGAAGCTTTCTTT. It is translated as CASSPAFHKAEAFF.